Below, 7 T cell receptor beta chains from the same sample are listed, as sequenced in a study of PD-L1 blockade in urothelial cancer. The sample's time point: pretreatment peripheral blood. The table came from immunoSEQ multiplex PCR; TCRdb's copy has only in-frame clones and leaves some out. The profile shows approximately 79,000 clones, around four fifths of them singletons. This specimen was PBMCs, taken around atezolizumab (anti-PD-L1) treatment. The receptors here all came from a man aged 40-50 years with urothelial cancer.

The chain links TRBV4-1 to TRBJ2-7, with TRBD1 identical over 7 bases. The CDR3 is 14 amino acids. V lost 0 bases and J lost 6; bases outside the gene matches: 5. From germline, CDR1 is MGHRA and CDR2 YSYEKL. CDR3 residues: CASSQDGTDGEQYF. DNA of the CDR3: TGCGCCAGCAGCCAAGATGGGACAGACGGCGAGCAGTACTTC.

This rearrangement joins TRBV9 to TRBJ2-3, with 10 bases lining up with TRBD2. Germline V gene data show CDR1 as SGDLS and CDR2 as YYNGEE. V shed 6 bases, J shed 3 bases, and the junction held 7 bases outside the gene matches. There are 15 residues in the CDR3. CDR3 residues: CASTAGLASTDTQYF. The CDR3, as DNA: TGTGCCAGCACCGCGGGACTAGCGAGTACAGATACGCAGTATTTT.

The chain carries TRBV2 and TRBJ2-5; 9 nucleotides match TRBD1. The CDR3 is 14 residues long. Germline CDR1 SNHLY, CDR2 FYNNEI. V was pared by 5 bases and J by 4 bases, with 5 bases of the junction left unmatched. This CDR3 reads CASSPGQGRETQYF. The CDR3 DNA follows: TGTGCCAGCAGTCCAGGACAGGGGCGAGAGACCCAGTACTTC.

This sequence joins TRBV6-5 and TRBJ2-1; 9 bases map to TRBD1. This CDR3 has 16 amino acids. Germline lookup yields CDR1 MNHEY and CDR2 SVGAGI. The junction had 4 bases not matched to a gene; V was cut back by 0 bases and J by 4 bases. The CDR3 protein is CASSYSGTGRYNEQFF. In DNA, the CDR3 is TGTGCCAGCAGTTACTCAGGGACAGGGAGATACAATGAGCAGTTCTTC.

The gene calls are TRBV25-1 and TRBJ2-1, with D unclear. The CDR3 contains 11 residues. Looked up from germline, CDR1 is MGHDK and CDR2 is SYGVNS. V lost 10 bases to trimming and J lost 3 bases, with 7 bases between them. The CDR3 sequence: CATSLYNEQFF. CDR3 in DNA: TGTGCCACCAGCCTCTACAATGAGCAGTTCTTC. Based on the CDR3 plus reference TRBV25-1 and TRBJ2-1, the full variable domain is EADIYQTPRYLVIGTGKKITLECSQTMGHDKMYWYQQDPGMELHLIHYSYGVNSTEKGDLSSESTVSRIRTEHFPLTLESARPSHTSQYLCATSLYNEQFFGPGTRLTVL.

The chain recombines TRBV28 with TRBJ1-2; 7 nucleotides match TRBD1. Germline lookup yields CDR1 MDHEN and CDR2 SYDVKM. With 7 bases clipped from V and 5 bases from J, the junction kept 13 bases outside the gene matches. The CDR3 loop spans 15 amino acids. This chain's CDR3 is CASTTLTPQGYGYTF. In nucleotides, the CDR3 is TGTGCCAGCACGACCCTGACCCCACAGGGGTATGGCTACACCTTC.

The chain is built from TRBV19 and TRBJ1-2; 9 bases are shared with TRBD1. The germline CDR1 and CDR2 sequences are LNHDA and SQIVND (reference sequence). This CDR3 has 13 residues. The trim removed 3 bases at V and 9 bases at J, leaving 5 bases unmatched. CDR3 amino acids: CASSIGQGTRYTF. As DNA, the CDR3 is TGTGCCAGTAGTATCGGACAGGGGACACGCTACACCTTC.